The 2 T cell receptor beta chains presented below share a single source sample, sequenced in a study of tumor-infiltrating lymphocytes in localized non-small cell lung cancer (dated by TCRdb to about 2021). The method behind the library was the immunoSEQ multiplex PCR assay. TCRdb obtained this table from immuneACCESS and retained in-frame rearrangements with V and J assigned. These tables miss some clones; where compared with another copy, unresolved V genes account for less than half of the shortfall, and the remainder is unexplained. The sample table contains fewer than 20,000 clones; only one count was recorded for about three quarters of them. The top ten constitute roughly 6% of the sample. Sequencing used lung tumor tissue. The origin of the receptors is a human donor with non-small cell lung cancer.

This sequence joins TRBV6-1 and TRBJ1-3; possible D gene TRBD1, 6 bases. Germline CDR1 and CDR2: MNHNS and SASEGT. Trimming took 6 bases from V and 0 from J, leaving 12 bases between them. This CDR3 has 15 amino acids. The DNA for the CDR3 is TGTGCCAGCAGGCAAGACAGGCACTCTGGAAACACCATATATTTT. It codes for CASRQDRHSGNTIYF.

J is TRBJ1-4 and V is TRBV5-1; no firm D call. There are 14 residues in the CDR3. The germline CDR1 and CDR2 sequences are SGHRS and YFSETQ. Trimming took 7 bases from V and 1 from J, leaving 11 bases between them. The CDR3 bases are TGCGCCAGCTCCTCAGAGGGAACTAATGAAAAACTGTTTTTT. Encoded protein: CASSSEGTNEKLFF.